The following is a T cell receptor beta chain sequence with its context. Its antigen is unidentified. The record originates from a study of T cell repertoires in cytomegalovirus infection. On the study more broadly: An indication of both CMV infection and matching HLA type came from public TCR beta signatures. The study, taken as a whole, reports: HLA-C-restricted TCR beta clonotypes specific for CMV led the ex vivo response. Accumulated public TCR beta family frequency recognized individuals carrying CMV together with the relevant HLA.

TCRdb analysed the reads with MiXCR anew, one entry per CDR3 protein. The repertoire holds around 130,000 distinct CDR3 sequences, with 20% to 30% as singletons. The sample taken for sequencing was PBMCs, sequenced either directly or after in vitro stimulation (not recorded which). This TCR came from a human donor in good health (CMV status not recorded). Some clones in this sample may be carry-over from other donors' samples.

The CDR3 DNA sequence: TGTGCCAGCAGCCAAGGCGGACCGCAGGGAGATACGCAGTATTTT. Protein product: CASSQGGPQGDTQYF. The gene calls are TRBV3-1 and TRBJ2-3, with D possibly being TRBD1 (5 bases). The V end was cut by 1 base, the J end by 5 bases, with 13 bases between. There are 15 residues in the CDR3. Germline V gene sequence: CDR1 LGHDT, CDR2 YNNKEL (reference sequence).